This entry lists 3 T cell receptor beta chains sequenced from one sample in a study of T-cell memory formation after mild COVID-19. Via MiXCR, TCRdb re-called the 5' RACE reads, giving one row per CDR3 protein. The top ten hold 2% to 2.5% of the sample, which has fewer than 250,000 distinct CDR3 sequences, approximately 15% seen once. The sample taken for sequencing was PBMCs or a T cell subset sorted from them (not recorded which). The source of these receptors is an adult woman who had mild COVID-19 (a few samples of this study predate the infection). Cell type and time point are not known.

J is TRBJ2-4 and V is TRBV5-1; TRBD1 is a possible D gene (6 bases). V was trimmed by 2 bases and J by 3 bases, leaving 12 bases between them. CDR1 SGHRS and CDR2 YFSETQ come from the germline V gene. The CDR3 sequence is 15 residues long. CDR3 protein: CASSLVQGSKNIQYF. For the CDR3, the DNA is TGCGCCAGCAGCTTAGTACAGGGAAGCAAAAACATTCAGTACTTC.

This clonotype was picked up many times. This chain uses TRBV9 with TRBJ2-1, with 8 bases aligning to TRBD1. CDR1 and CDR2 from the germline V gene are SGDLS and YYNGEE. After removal of 3 bases from V and 2 bases from J, the junction contained 4 bases not matched to a gene. This CDR3 has 15 amino acids. The CDR3 here is CASSATGQAYNEQFF. CDR3 coding DNA: TGTGCCAGCAGCGCTACGGGACAGGCCTACAATGAGCAGTTCTTC.

This clonotype was seen only a few times. This chain links TRBV10-3 with TRBJ2-7, with 9 bases identical to TRBD1. The V gene's germline CDR1 is ENHRY and CDR2 SYGVKD. The CDR3 extends over 13 amino acids. Trimming cost V 6 bases and J 1 base; bases outside gene matches: 1. The CDR3 reads CAISGQGSYEQYF. CDR3 sequence (DNA): TGTGCCATCAGCGGACAGGGGTCCTACGAGCAGTACTTC.